A single sample gave rise to the 13 T cell receptor beta chains below, sequenced in a study of T cell clones after liver transplantation. The repertoire was sequenced with immunoSEQ multiplex PCR; TCRdb's copy has only in-frame clones and lacks some. The sample shows about 120,000 clones, approximately 90% of them seen only once. This sample comprised CD4+ T cells from blood, obtained 12 months after liver transplant. All receptors come from a human patient who received a liver transplant. Some T cells may have come from the graft donor.

The J gene is TRBJ2-1, the V gene TRBV11-2; 8 nucleotides agree with TRBD1. CDR3 size: 14 residues. Trimming cost V 0 bases and J 9 bases; bases outside gene matches: 4. Germline V gives CDR1 SGHAT, CDR2 FQNNGV. The CDR3 reads CASSLDPGGGEQFF. The CDR3 DNA sequence: TGTGCCAGCAGCTTAGATCCAGGGGGCGGTGAGCAGTTCTTC.

The chain carries TRBV2 and TRBJ2-5, with 9 bases lining up with TRBD1. This CDR3 region has 14 residues. Unmatched junction bases numbered 5, after V lost 4 bases and J lost 5 bases. Germline CDR1 SNHLY, CDR2 FYNNEI. The CDR3: CASSATGGSETQYF. DNA for the CDR3: TGTGCCAGCAGTGCGACAGGGGGTTCTGAGACCCAGTACTTC.

The gene calls are TRBV5-1 and TRBJ2-2, with a tentative D call TRBD2 (5 bases). The CDR3 has 15 amino acids. Per the germline V gene, CDR1 is SGHRS and CDR2 is YFSETQ. The V gene lost 0 bases and the J gene lost 3 bases, with 9 bases spanning the gap. CDR3 bases: TGCGCCAGCAGCTTGGTCCGGGGTGACACCGGGGAGCTGTTTTTT. Translated, it gives CASSLVRGDTGELFF.

This clone was observed a single time. J is TRBJ1-5 and V is TRBV28; maybe TRBD1 (5 bases). V dropped 6 bases and J dropped 6 bases, with 21 bases sitting between them. CDR1 and CDR2 (germline): MDHEN, SYDVKM. The CDR3 is made up of 16 amino acids. In nucleotides, the CDR3 is TGTGCCAGCAGCCTCCCGGGCAGGGTAGGCGTTCAGCCCCAGCATTTT. Amino acids: CASSLPGRVGVQPQHF.

The genes are TRBV7-2 and TRBJ2-1; possible D gene TRBD2, 6 bases. Trimming left V 7 bases short and J 9 bases short, with 19 bases between. Germline CDR1 reads SGHTA; CDR2 reads FQGNSA. The CDR3 runs 14 residues. The CDR3 DNA sequence: TGTGCCAGCACCATACGGGACTTCCTCGGTGAGCAGTTCTTC. It specifies CASTIRDFLGEQFF.

The gene calls are TRBV5-6 and TRBJ2-7; 8 positions agree with TRBD2. J was trimmed by 5 bases and V by 4 bases; bases with no gene match: 8. This CDR3 is built from 14 residues. Looked up from germline, CDR1 is SGHDT and CDR2 is YYEEEE. CDR3 sequence: CASSPVSREDEQYF. CDR3 in DNA: TGTGCCAGCAGCCCGGTCTCGCGGGAGGACGAGCAGTACTTC.

The chain uses TRBV7-6 and TRBJ2-1; 10 bases line up with TRBD2. The CDR3 totals 17 residues. V trimming: 1 base; J trimming: 7 bases; junction bases outside the gene matches: 10. Germline CDR1 and CDR2: SGHVS and FNYEAQ. CDR3 in amino acids: CASSLGLAGDVRNEQFF. DNA for the CDR3: TGTGCCAGCAGCTTAGGGCTAGCGGGAGATGTTAGGAATGAGCAGTTCTTC.

This rearrangement joins TRBV6-4 to TRBJ2-3; D possibly corresponds to TRBD1 (5 bases). CDR1 and CDR2 from the germline V gene are MRHNA and SNTAGT. CDR3 length: 12 residues. The V end lost 0 bases, the J end lost 9 bases, and 7 bases lay between the germline ends. Here the CDR3 reads CASSDSGRTQYF. CDR3 coding DNA: TGTGCCAGCAGTGACTCGGGGCGAACGCAGTATTTT.

V usage is TRBV6-1 and J usage is TRBJ1-5, with 7 bases that match TRBD1. Germline V lookup: CDR1 MNHNS, CDR2 SASEGT. Losses at the gene ends were 1 base for V and 5 bases for J; bases not matched to a gene: 5. The CDR3 loop spans 15 amino acids. The CDR3 region has the DNA TGTGCCAGCAGTGAAGGGCTAGACAGGGATCAGCCCCAGCATTTT. The encoded protein is CASSEGLDRDQPQHF.

The chain has TRBV4-2 and TRBJ1-4, with D perhaps matching TRBD1 (6 bases). The CDR3 spans 13 residues. Per germline, CDR1 LGHNA and CDR2 YNFKEQ. V lost 7 bases, J lost 1 base, and 7 bases lay in between. CDR3 DNA: TGTGCCAGCACAGGGGTAACTAATGAAAAACTGTTTTTT. This sequence encodes CASTGVTNEKLFF.

V usage is TRBV6-5 and J usage is TRBJ1-4, with D tentatively TRBD1 (6 bases). Between the trimmed V and J ends, which lost 4 bases and 7 bases, there was a span of 13 bases. Germline values: CDR1 MNHEY, CDR2 SVGAGI. There are 14 residues in the CDR3. For the CDR3, the DNA is TGTGCCAGCAGTTTACGGGGGCGGGTTGAAAAACTGTTTTTT. As protein: CASSLRGRVEKLFF.

The chain uses TRBV7-8 and TRBJ1-2; 9 nucleotides line up with TRBD1. J lost 0 bases, V lost 5 bases, and 1 base had no gene match. This CDR3 is 14 amino acids long. Per the germline V gene, CDR1 is SGHVS and CDR2 is FQNEAQ. The CDR3 here is CASSGDRANYGYTF. CDR3 nucleotide sequence: TGTGCCAGCAGCGGGGACAGGGCTAACTATGGCTACACCTTC.

The chain carries TRBV7-9 and TRBJ2-4, with a tentative D call TRBD2 (6 bases). Trimming took off 8 bases at V and 8 bases at J, with 10 bases between the two ends. This CDR3 is built from 11 residues. CDR1 and CDR2 from the germline V gene are SEHNR and FQNEAQ (reference sequence). The chain's CDR3 is CASGGGDIQYF. In DNA form, the CDR3 reads TGTGCCAGCGGAGGAGGGGACATTCAGTACTTC.